The 20 T cell receptor beta chains in this list originate from one sample, sequenced in a study of T-cell reconstitution after alpha-beta-depleted transplantation in children. Using unique molecular identifiers, the investigators prepared the TCRbeta library. TCRdb re-called the PCR reads through MiXCR, storing one row per CDR3 protein. This table holds about 580,000 distinct CDR3 sequences, under 30% found once. Specimen: PBMCs, mostly from graft donor cells, collected 360 days after TCRalphabeta/CD19-depleted stem cell transplant. The receptor set was obtained from a boy under three years old who had a stem cell transplant for acute myeloid leukemia, so the T cells may come from the graft donor.

This clonotype was recorded a few times. The V gene is TRBV20-1, the J gene TRBJ2-3; TRBD2 aligns across 8 bases. The ends lost 0 bases at V and 2 bases at J; junction bases unmatched: 10. Germline V lookup: CDR1 DFQATT, CDR2 SNEGSKA (reference sequence). CDR3 size: 17 residues. CDR3 amino acids: CSARDPAPTSVTDTQYF. The CDR3, as DNA: TGCAGTGCTAGAGATCCTGCCCCGACTAGCGTCACAGATACGCAGTATTTT.

In this sample, this clonotype turned up a few times. J is TRBJ1-2 and V is TRBV18; D possibly corresponds to TRBD1 (6 bases). This CDR3 spans 15 amino acids. Germline V lookup: CDR1 KGHSH, CDR2 LQKENI. V was pared by 2 bases and J by 6 bases, with 16 bases between. CDR3 in amino acids: CASSPGTYRDNGYTF. The CDR3 DNA is TGTGCCAGCTCACCAGGCACTTACAGGGACAATGGCTACACCTTC.

This clonotype was recorded a few times. This sequence joins TRBV30 and TRBJ1-2; D is perhaps TRBD1 (6 bases). With 3 bases removed from V and 3 bases from J, the gap between germline ends came to 11 bases. Germline V lookup: CDR1 GTSNPN, CDR2 SVGIG (reference sequence). The CDR3 has 13 amino acids. The CDR3 region is CAWSLGQYYGYTF. The CDR3, as DNA: TGTGCCTGGAGCCTAGGACAGTACTATGGCTACACCTTC.

The chain has TRBV29-1 and TRBJ2-5; perhaps TRBD2 as D (5 bases). The CDR3 is 12 amino acids. CDR1 and CDR2 from the germline V gene are SQVTM and ANQGSEA. The germline V and J ends were trimmed by 4 bases and 2 bases, with 8 bases remaining between them. The CDR3 nucleotides read TGCAGCGTTGTGACGGGACAAGAGACCCAGTACTTC. This translates into CSVVTGQETQYF.

The gene calls are TRBV5-1 and TRBJ2-7, with 7 bases identical to TRBD2. This CDR3 has 15 residues. Trimming removed 5 bases from V and 1 base from J; junction bases left unmatched: 9. Germline assignment: CDR1 SGHRS and CDR2 YFSETQ. The CDR3 DNA follows: TGCGCCAGCAGGCTCAACGGGGGGTCTTCCTACGAGCAGTACTTC. Translation gives CASRLNGGSSYEQYF.

In its sample, this clonotype was seen many times. This CDR3 is CASSYSGHDEQYV. The CDR3 bases are TGTGCCAGCAGTTACTCAGGGCATGACGAGCAGTACGTC. The chain links TRBV6-6 to TRBJ2-7; D call uncertain. V was shortened by 0 bases and J by 5 bases, with 8 bases between the two germline ends. Germline V gene sequence: CDR1 MNHNY, CDR2 SVGAGI (reference sequence). The CDR3 spans 13 residues.

This clonotype was seen at least ten times. As DNA, the CDR3 is TGCAGCGTTGAACGGCAGGGGGCGAGCACAGATACGCAGTATTTT. This translates into CSVERQGASTDTQYF. This chain connects TRBV29-1 to TRBJ2-3, with 8 bases fitting TRBD1. The V gene's germline CDR1 is SQVTM and CDR2 ANQGSEA. Losses at the gene ends were 2 bases for V and 0 bases for J; bases not matched to a gene: 4. The CDR3 sequence is 15 residues long.

The chain joins TRBV6-1 to TRBJ2-7, with a weak D call TRBD2 (6 bases). Germline V gene data show CDR1 as MNHNS and CDR2 as SASEGT. With 2 bases removed from V and 4 bases from J, the gap between germline ends came to 9 bases. CDR3 length equals 13 residues. The CDR3, as DNA: TGTGCCAGCAGTGAATTCGGGGGTTACGAGCAGTACGTC. Its protein product is CASSEFGGYEQYV.

Written as DNA, the CDR3 is TGCAGTGCTAGGCCAGGGCCGGTTGAAAAACTGTTTTTT. Amino acids: CSARPGPVEKLFF. The chain recombines TRBV20-1 with TRBJ1-4, with TRBD1 as a possible D gene (5 bases). Germline V gene lookup returns CDR1 DFQATT and CDR2 SNEGSKA (reference sequence). The CDR3 extends over 13 amino acids. V was cut by 3 bases and J by 7 bases, with 12 bases left in between.

The chain couples TRBV20-1 to TRBJ1-2, with D possibly being TRBD1 (6 bases). This CDR3 is built from 17 residues. Trimming stripped 0 bases from V and 6 bases from J, with 23 bases between. Germline V CDR1 and CDR2: DFQATT, SNEGSKA (reference sequence). CDR3 nucleotide sequence: TGCAGTGCTAGAGATTGGGGGGGGCGCGTTCTGATGGATGGCTACACCTTC. Its protein is CSARDWGGRVLMDGYTF.

The CDR3 sequence: CASSFRYGISTQFF. CDR3 nucleotides: TGTGCCAGCAGTTTCCGATATGGTATCTCCACGCAGTTCTTC. This rearrangement joins TRBV28 to TRBJ2-1; D not certain. Trimming removed 3 bases from V and 12 bases from J, with 18 bases in between. Germline CDR1 MDHEN, CDR2 SYDVKM. The CDR3 totals 14 residues.

This clonotype was detected only a few times. The chain employs TRBV10-3 and TRBJ1-2; no definite D call. Germline CDR1 and CDR2: ENHRY and SYGVKD. The CDR3 has 13 amino acids. V lost 2 bases and J 7 bases, leaving 11 bases between the germline ends. Here the CDR3 DNA reads TGTGCCATCAGTGAGGAGGGTAGGGCTGGCTACACCTTC. Amino acid sequence: CAISEEGRAGYTF.

This clonotype was counted between two and nine times. This chain links TRBV18 with TRBJ2-7; D possibly corresponds to TRBD2 (7 bases). There are 15 residues in the CDR3. Trimming removed 2 bases from V and 7 bases from J, with 18 bases in between. Germline CDR1 is KGHSH and CDR2 is LQKENI. CDR3 sequence: CASSPSAGGAREQYF. DNA for the CDR3: TGTGCCAGCTCACCATCCGCTGGGGGGGCTCGAGAGCAGTACTTC. Full variable domain (outside the CDR3, taken from reference TRBV18 and TRBJ2-7): NAGVMQNPRHLVRRRGQEARLRCSPMKGHSHVYWYRQLPEEGLKFMVYLQKENIIDESGMPKERFSAEFPKEGPSILRIQQVVRGDSAAYFCASSPSAGGAREQYFGPGTRLTVT.

This clonotype was recorded a few times. The J gene is TRBJ2-3, the V gene TRBV28, with 9 nucleotides matching TRBD2. Trimming at V came to 1 base and at J to 1 base, leaving 3 bases not matched to a gene. CDR1 and CDR2 (germline): MDHEN, SYDVKM. This CDR3 is built from 16 residues. The CDR3 DNA follows: TGTGCCAGCAGTTTATTCCGGACTAGCGGCACAGATACGCAGTATTTT. This gives the protein CASSLFRTSGTDTQYF.

This clonotype was counted only a few times. The chain recombines TRBV6-5 with TRBJ2-7; D is perhaps TRBD2 (6 bases). There are 16 residues in the CDR3. V dropped 4 bases and J dropped 3 bases, with 19 bases sitting between them. Per the germline V gene, CDR1 is MNHEY and CDR2 is SVGAGI. In nucleotides, the CDR3 is TGTGCCAGCAGTTCTCCGGGCGGGGCAAGACTCTACGAGCAGTACTTC. This codes for CASSSPGGARLYEQYF.

This clonotype was recorded at least ten times. The V gene is TRBV7-9, the J gene TRBJ2-3; 7 bases are a match to TRBD1. There are 13 residues in the CDR3. Trimming at V came to 11 bases and at J to 2 bases, leaving 7 bases not matched to a gene. Germline V CDR1 and CDR2: SEHNR, FQNEAQ (reference sequence). CDR3 loop: CAWAGGLTDTQYF. The CDR3 DNA reads TGTGCCTGGGCAGGGGGTCTCACAGATACGCAGTATTTT.

The CDR3 is CAISEGGGTGKKETQYF. DNA for the CDR3: TGTGCCATCAGTGAGGGGGGGGGGACAGGGAAAAAAGAGACCCAGTACTTC. The chain joins TRBV10-3 to TRBJ2-5; 9 bases align to TRBD1. Germline V lookup: CDR1 ENHRY, CDR2 SYGVKD. The ends lost 2 bases at V and 3 bases at J; junction bases unmatched: 10. CDR3 length: 17 amino acids.

The chain couples TRBV24-1 to TRBJ2-7; D may be TRBD1 or TRBD2 (5 bases each). The V and J ends lost 1 base and 2 bases respectively, with 17 bases between them. The CDR3 consists of 17 residues. Germline lookup yields CDR1 KGHDR and CDR2 SFDVKD. CDR3: CATSDFGALADAYEQYV. The CDR3 nucleotides are TGTGCCACCAGTGATTTTGGGGCCCTAGCAGATGCCTACGAGCAGTACGTC.

A note on this clonotype: One end of the junction varies from germline; a read error may be responsible. The J gene is TRBJ1-1, the V gene TRBV20-1, with 7 bases aligning to TRBD1. The CDR3 has 13 amino acids. Germline loops: CDR1 DFQATT, CDR2 SNEGSKA (reference sequence). This chain's CDR3 is CSARGQANTEAFF. The CDR3 DNA reads TGCAGTGCCAGAGGACAGGCGAACACTGAAGCTTTCTTT.

At least ten counts were recorded for this clonotype. This chain connects TRBV15 to TRBJ2-7; 7 positions agree with TRBD1. J gave up 2 bases and V 0 bases, and 13 bases lay outside the gene matches. The CDR3 spans 18 residues. Germline V lookup: CDR1 LNHNV, CDR2 YYDKDF (reference sequence). The CDR3 region is CATSRDIHRGVYTYEQYF. The CDR3 DNA follows: TGTGCCACCAGCAGAGACATTCACAGGGGAGTATACACCTACGAGCAGTACTTC.